One sample yielded the 8 T cell receptor beta chains listed below, sequenced in a study of OX40 agonist ivuxolimab in advanced cancers. The data were produced by immunoSEQ multiplex PCR, yet TCRdb's version contains in-frame clones alone and is incomplete. The sample carries roughly 80,000 clones, approximately 87% recorded once. The sample in question was CD4+ or CD8+ T cells sorted from blood, obtained in a trial of the OX40 agonist ivuxolimab. All receptors derive from an adult with an advanced solid tumor such as melanoma, head and neck, liver or kidney cancer.

The rearrangement links TRBV4-2 to TRBJ1-2; D not certain. Germline CDR1 and CDR2: LGHNA and YNFKEQ. Trimming pared 4 bases from V and 0 bases from J, leaving 12 bases between. The CDR3 runs to 15 residues. The CDR3 DNA is TGTGCCAGCAGCCTAGCGGAAGAGACTAACTATGGCTACACCTTC. It yields the protein CASSLAEETNYGYTF.

The chain uses TRBV27 and TRBJ1-2; weak D call: TRBD1 (6 bases). This CDR3 contains 16 residues. The V and J ends lost 0 bases and 2 bases respectively, with 13 bases between them. Germline V CDR1 and CDR2: MNHEY, SMNVEV (reference sequence). CDR3 bases: TGTGCCAGCAGTTTATCGGGGGGGGCGCGGAACTATGGCTACACCTTC. It yields the protein CASSLSGGARNYGYTF.

V gene TRBV6-5 combines with J gene TRBJ2-7; 7 nucleotides align to TRBD1. The junction had 11 bases not matched to a gene; V was cut back by 2 bases and J by 4 bases. Germline CDR1 MNHEY, CDR2 SVGAGI. CDR3 length: 16 residues. In DNA form, the CDR3 reads TGTGCCAGCAGTTACGAAGGTGCAGGGGGTATGTACGAGCAGTACTTC. Translating gives CASSYEGAGGMYEQYF.

The chain joins TRBV19 to TRBJ1-6; TRBD1 matches 7 bases. This CDR3 region has 16 residues. Germline CDR1 is LNHDA and CDR2 is SQIVND (reference sequence). With V trimmed by 7 bases and J by 7 bases, 13 bases remained unmatched. CDR3 in DNA: TGTGCCAGTACTTCGCCCCCTGGGACAGAAAATTCACCCCTCCACTTT. Protein: CASTSPPGTENSPLHF.

This clone was recorded only once. The genes are TRBV5-1 and TRBJ2-3; no clear D gene. Trimming stripped 2 bases from V and 4 bases from J, with 8 bases between. This CDR3 has 13 amino acids. Germline values: CDR1 SGHRS, CDR2 YFSETQ. CDR3 loop: CASSLAAPDTQYF. The CDR3 DNA sequence: TGCGCCAGCAGCTTAGCAGCCCCAGATACGCAGTATTTT. The full variable domain, with the rest looked up from reference TRBV5-1 and TRBJ2-3, is KAGVTQTPRYLIKTRGQQVTLSCSPISGHRSVSWYQQTPGQGLQFLFEYFSETQRNKGNFPGRFSGRQFSNSRSEMNVSTLELGDSALYLCASSLAAPDTQYFGPGTRLTVL.

The rearrangement links TRBV11-2 to TRBJ1-5; 8 bases agree with TRBD1. Germline CDR1 SGHAT, CDR2 FQNNGV. The CDR3 contains 16 residues. V was clipped by 5 bases and J by 8 bases; unmatched bases: 14. The CDR3 here is CASSTGIDRGNEPQHF. DNA for the CDR3: TGTGCCAGCAGCACGGGTATCGACAGGGGTAATGAGCCCCAGCATTTT.

The chain has TRBV6-5 and TRBJ1-2; 10 bases are a match to TRBD1. V trimming: 6 bases; J trimming: 4 bases; junction bases outside the gene matches: 2. This CDR3 has 13 amino acids. The germline V gene has CDR1 MNHEY and CDR2 SVGAGI. Written as DNA, the CDR3 is TGTGCCAGCAGGGGACAGGGGAGCTATGGCTACACCTTC. It translates to CASRGQGSYGYTF.

This rearrangement joins TRBV11-2 to TRBJ2-5; D gene ambiguous. V gave up 5 bases and J gave up 7 bases, with 8 bases separating them. The CDR3 is made up of 11 amino acids. Per germline, CDR1 SGHAT and CDR2 FQNNGV. As DNA, the CDR3 is TGTGCCAGCAGCGTCGACCGGACCCAGTACTTC. Amino acid sequence: CASSVDRTQYF. Complete variable domain (other parts from reference TRBV11-2 and TRBJ2-5): EAGVAQSPRYKIIEKRQSVAFWCNPISGHATLYWYQQILGQGPKLLIQFQNNGVVDDSQLPKDRFSAERLKGVDSTLKIQPAKLEDSAVYLCASSVDRTQYFGPGTRLLVL.